This TCR beta chain was identified in a study of OX40 agonist ivuxolimab in advanced cancers. Background on the study: Clinicians treated patients with ivuxolimab, an agonistic anti-OX40 (CD134) antibody. A mean age of approximately 60 years, range roughly 20 to 85, was recorded, and 70% to 85% were male.

The data were produced by immunoSEQ multiplex PCR, yet TCRdb's version contains in-frame clones alone and is incomplete. The table lists around 80,000 clones, about 86% of them singletons. This CDR3 is built from 19 residues. Per germline, CDR1 SGHRS and CDR2 YFSETQ. Trimming took 4 bases from V and 0 from J; bases not matched to a gene: 7. Sequencing was performed on CD4+ or CD8+ T cells sorted from blood, taken in a trial of the OX40 agonist ivuxolimab. This sequence originates from an adult with an advanced solid tumor such as melanoma, head and neck, liver or kidney cancer. V and J are TRBV5-1 and TRBJ2-1; 16 positions agree with TRBD2. The CDR3 region has the DNA TGCGCCAGCAGCCCCGGGACTAGCGGGAGGGCCAGCTCCTACAATGAGCAGTTCTTC. It codes for CASSPGTSGRASSYNEQFF.